The rows below give T cell receptor beta chains drawn from one sample of a study of CD8+ T cells in alopecia areata. Data came from immunoSEQ multiplex PCR; TCRdb stores just in-frame clones and leaves some out. The table records 200,000 to 250,000 clones, about 64% of them present only once. This sample comprised CD4+ T cells sorted from blood, obtained at week 4, from a patient treated with tofacitinib. The receptors originated from a human donor with alopecia areata. Both conserved end residues are part of each CDR3. The D gene is left open where the match is weak. Rows give clone size only sometimes, using once, few, many, or a class for an expanded clone.

size: NA
D: NA
V: TRBV18
J: TRBJ1-5
DNA: TGTGCCAGCTCACCACAGGGAATTAATCAGCCCCAGCATTTT
CDR3: CASSPQGINQPQHF

size: NA
D: TRBD2
V: TRBV7-2
J: TRBJ2-1
DNA: TGTGCCAGCAGCTTTAACGGGGGGAGGGATGAGCAGTTCTTC
CDR3: CASSFNGGRDEQFF

size: NA
D: NA
V: TRBV11-3
J: TRBJ2-5
DNA: TGTGCCAGCAGCTTAGCAGAGACCCAGTACTTC
CDR3: CASSLAETQYF

size: NA
D: NA
V: TRBV30
J: TRBJ2-6
DNA: TGTGCCTGGAGTGTAGACAGCTCTGGGGCCAACGTCCTGACTTTC
CDR3: CAWSVDSSGANVLTF

size: few
D: TRBD1
V: TRBV5-1
J: TRBJ2-3
DNA: TGCGCCAGCAGCGCTTACCGGGACAGGCAGACAGATACGCAGTATTTT
CDR3: CASSAYRDRQTDTQYF

size: NA
D: NA
V: TRBV5-6
J: TRBJ1-1
DNA: TGTGCCAGCAGCCCTCAGACACGGAACACTGAAGCTTTCTTT
CDR3: CASSPQTRNTEAFF

size: NA
D: NA
V: TRBV7-2
J: TRBJ2-7
DNA: TGTGCCAGCAGCTTAGGAAGGGGACTCCGGGACACGCGCTCCTACGAGCAGTACTTC
CDR3: CASSLGRGLRDTRSYEQYF

size: once
D: NA
V: TRBV5-6
J: TRBJ2-2
DNA: TGTGCCAGCAGCCAGGGAGGTAGTTCAGCGAACACCGGGGAGCTGTTTTTT
CDR3: CASSQGGSSANTGELFF

size: few
D: NA
V: TRBV4-1
J: TRBJ1-1
DNA: TGCGCCAGCAGCCCAGGACGCCCGGTGAGGATGAACACTGAAGCTTTCTTT
CDR3: CASSPGRPVRMNTEAFF

size: NA
D: NA
V: TRBV7-9
J: TRBJ2-2
DNA: TGTGCCAGCAGCTTAATCCCGAACACCGGGGAGCTGTTTTTT
CDR3: CASSLIPNTGELFF

size: NA
D: TRBD1
V: TRBV4-2
J: TRBJ1-1
DNA: TGTGCCAGCAGCCATCCTTGGACAGGGAACACTGAAGCTTTCTTT
CDR3: CASSHPWTGNTEAFF

size: NA
D: NA
V: TRBV5-1
J: TRBJ1-2
DNA: TGCGCCAGCAGCTTACAGGGTTCCGGCTACACCTTC
CDR3: CASSLQGSGYTF

size: few
D: NA
V: TRBV11-2
J: TRBJ2-7
DNA: TGTGCCAGCAGCTTATTCGTTCTCCACTACGAGCAGTACTTC
CDR3: CASSLFVLHYEQYF